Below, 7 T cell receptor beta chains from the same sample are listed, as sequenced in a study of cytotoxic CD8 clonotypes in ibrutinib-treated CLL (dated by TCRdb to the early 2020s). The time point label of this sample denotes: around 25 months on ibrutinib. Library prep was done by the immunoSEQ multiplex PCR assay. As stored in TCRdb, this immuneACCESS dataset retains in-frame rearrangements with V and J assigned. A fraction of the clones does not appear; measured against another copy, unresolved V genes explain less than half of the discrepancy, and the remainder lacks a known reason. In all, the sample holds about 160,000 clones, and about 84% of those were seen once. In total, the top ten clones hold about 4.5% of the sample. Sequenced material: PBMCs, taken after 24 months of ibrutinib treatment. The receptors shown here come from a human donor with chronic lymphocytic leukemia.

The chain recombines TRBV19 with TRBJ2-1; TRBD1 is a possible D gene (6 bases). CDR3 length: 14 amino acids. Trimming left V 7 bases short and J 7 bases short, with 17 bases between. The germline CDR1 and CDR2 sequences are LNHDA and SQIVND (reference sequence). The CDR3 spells CASTLMGARNEQFF. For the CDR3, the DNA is TGTGCCAGTACCCTGATGGGGGCGCGGAATGAGCAGTTCTTC.

CDR3 coding DNA: TGTGCCAGCTACCGAAATCCAGGGGGCGCATCCTACAATGAGCAGTTCTTC. Translated: CASYRNPGGASYNEQFF. V gene TRBV18 combines with J gene TRBJ2-1; 8 positions match TRBD1. The germline V gene has CDR1 KGHSH and CDR2 LQKENI. The CDR3 is 17 amino acids. J gave up 1 base and V 7 bases, and 12 bases lay outside the gene matches.

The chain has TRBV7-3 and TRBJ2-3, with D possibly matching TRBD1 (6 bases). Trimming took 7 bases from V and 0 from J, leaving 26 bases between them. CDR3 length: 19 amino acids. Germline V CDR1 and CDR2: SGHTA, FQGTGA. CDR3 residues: CASTTLEDRLYSSTDTQYF. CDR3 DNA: TGTGCCAGCACCACCCTGGAGGACAGACTCTATTCTAGCACAGATACGCAGTATTTT.

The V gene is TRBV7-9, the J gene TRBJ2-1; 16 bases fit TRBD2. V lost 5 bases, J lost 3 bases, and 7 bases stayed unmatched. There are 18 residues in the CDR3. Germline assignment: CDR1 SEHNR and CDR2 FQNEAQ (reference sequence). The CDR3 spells CASSIPGTSGGVYNEQFF. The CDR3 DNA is TGTGCCAGCAGCATCCCCGGGACTAGCGGGGGGGTCTACAATGAGCAGTTCTTC.

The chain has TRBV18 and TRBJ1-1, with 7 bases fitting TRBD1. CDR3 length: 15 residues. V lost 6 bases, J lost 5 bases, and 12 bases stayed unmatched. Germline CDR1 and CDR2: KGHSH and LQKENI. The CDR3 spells CASSVRQGIETEAFF. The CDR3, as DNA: TGTGCCAGCTCTGTTAGACAGGGCATAGAGACTGAAGCTTTCTTT. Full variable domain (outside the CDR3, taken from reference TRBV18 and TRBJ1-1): NAGVMQNPRHLVRRRGQEARLRCSPMKGHSHVYWYRQLPEEGLKFMVYLQKENIIDESGMPKERFSAEFPKEGPSILRIQQVVRGDSAAYFCASSVRQGIETEAFFGQGTRLTVV.

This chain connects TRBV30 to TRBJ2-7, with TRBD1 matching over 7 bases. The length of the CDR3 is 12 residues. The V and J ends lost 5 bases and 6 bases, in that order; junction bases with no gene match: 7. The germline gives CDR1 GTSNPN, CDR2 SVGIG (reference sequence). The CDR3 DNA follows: TGTGCCTGGGGGCAGGGGGTCCGCGAGCAGTACTTC. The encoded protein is CAWGQGVREQYF.

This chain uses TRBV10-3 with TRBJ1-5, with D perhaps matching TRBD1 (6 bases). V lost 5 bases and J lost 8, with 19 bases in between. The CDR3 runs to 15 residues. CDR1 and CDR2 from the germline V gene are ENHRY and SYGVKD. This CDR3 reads CAISRGTSNREPQHF. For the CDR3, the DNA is TGTGCCATCAGTCGGGGGACTTCGAACAGGGAGCCCCAGCATTTT.